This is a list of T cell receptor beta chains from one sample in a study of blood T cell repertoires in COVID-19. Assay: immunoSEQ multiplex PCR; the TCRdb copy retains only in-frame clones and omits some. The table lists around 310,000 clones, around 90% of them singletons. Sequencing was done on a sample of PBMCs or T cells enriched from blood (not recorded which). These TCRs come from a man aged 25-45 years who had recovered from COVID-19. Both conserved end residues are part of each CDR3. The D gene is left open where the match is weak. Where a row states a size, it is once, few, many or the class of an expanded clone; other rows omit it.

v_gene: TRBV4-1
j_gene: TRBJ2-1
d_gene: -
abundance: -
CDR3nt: TGCGCCAGCAGCCAAGGCCCGACGGGACTTCAGGCTGAGCAGTTCTTC
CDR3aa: CASSQGPTGLQAEQFF

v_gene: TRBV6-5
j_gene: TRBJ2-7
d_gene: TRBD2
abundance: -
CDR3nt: TGTGCCAGCAGTAAGACTAGCGGGGGGCGGAGCGAGCAGTACTTC
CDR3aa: CASSKTSGGRSEQYF

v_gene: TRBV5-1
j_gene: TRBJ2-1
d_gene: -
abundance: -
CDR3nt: TGCGCCAGCAGCTTGGGGGGGCCTCGATCCTACAATGAGCAGTTCTTC
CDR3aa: CASSLGGPRSYNEQFF

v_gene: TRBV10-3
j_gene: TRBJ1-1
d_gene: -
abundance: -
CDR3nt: TGTTCGTCCGGAGGCACCGGGATTGAAGCTTTCTTT
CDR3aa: CSSGGTGIEAFF

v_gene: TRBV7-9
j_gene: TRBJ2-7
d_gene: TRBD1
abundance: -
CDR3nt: TGTGCCAGCAGCTCCCCGGGACAGGGTGATTACGAGCAGTACTTC
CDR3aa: CASSSPGQGDYEQYF

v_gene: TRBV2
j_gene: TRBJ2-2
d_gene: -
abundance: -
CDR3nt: TGTGCCAGCAGTGAAGCGGCTTTCACCGGGGAGCTGTTTTTT
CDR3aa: CASSEAAFTGELFF

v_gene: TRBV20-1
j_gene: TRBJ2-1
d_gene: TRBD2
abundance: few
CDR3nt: TGCAGTGCTAGTTCCTGGGGGGTACTAGCGCTCTACAATGAGCAGTTCTTC
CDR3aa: CSASSWGVLALYNEQFF

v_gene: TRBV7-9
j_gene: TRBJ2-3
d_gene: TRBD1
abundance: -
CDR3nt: TGTGCCAGCAGGAGGGACAGGCTATCAGATACGCAGTATTTT
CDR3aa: CASRRDRLSDTQYF

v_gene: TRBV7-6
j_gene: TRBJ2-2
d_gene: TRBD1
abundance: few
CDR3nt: TGTGCCAGCAGCTTAGCACAGGGGGCTACCACCGGGGAGCTGTTTTTT
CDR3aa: CASSLAQGATTGELFF

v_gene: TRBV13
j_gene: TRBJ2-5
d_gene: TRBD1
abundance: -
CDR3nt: TGTGCCAGCAGCTTAGGGGGACAGGGGGAGCCCCAGTACTTC
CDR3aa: CASSLGGQGEPQYF

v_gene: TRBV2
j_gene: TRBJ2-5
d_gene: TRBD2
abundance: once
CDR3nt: TGTGCCAGCAGTGAAGGGACTAGCGGGGGCCAAGAGACCCAGTACTTC
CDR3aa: CASSEGTSGGQETQYF

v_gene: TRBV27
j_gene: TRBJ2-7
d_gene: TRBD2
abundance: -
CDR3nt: TGTGCCAGCAGTTCATCCGGCGGGGACTATGATTACGAGCAGTACTTC
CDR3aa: CASSSSGGDYDYEQYF

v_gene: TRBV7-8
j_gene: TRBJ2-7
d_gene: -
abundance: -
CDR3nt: TGTGCCAGCAGCTTTGCTCCGAGCCCCTCCTACGAGCAGTACTTC
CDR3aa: CASSFAPSPSYEQYF

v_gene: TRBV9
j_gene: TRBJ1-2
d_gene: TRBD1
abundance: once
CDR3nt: TGTGCCAGCAGCGCTCGTTGGGGACAGGGCTATGGCTACACCTTC
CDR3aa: CASSARWGQGYGYTF

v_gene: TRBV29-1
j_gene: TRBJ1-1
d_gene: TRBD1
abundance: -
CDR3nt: TGCAGCGTTGAAGACAGGGGGCGTGATACTGAAGCTTTCTTT
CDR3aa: CSVEDRGRDTEAFF

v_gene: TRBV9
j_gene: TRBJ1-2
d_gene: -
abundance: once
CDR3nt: TGTGCCAGCAGCGTAAGCTCACAGGGCGATGGCTACACCTTC
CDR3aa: CASSVSSQGDGYTF

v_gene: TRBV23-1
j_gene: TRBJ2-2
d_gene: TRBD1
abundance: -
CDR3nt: TGCGCCAGCAGTCAATTAACCGGGACAGGGAGTGAAGTTTTCGGGGAGCTGTTTTTT
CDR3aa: CASSQLTGTGSEVFGELFF

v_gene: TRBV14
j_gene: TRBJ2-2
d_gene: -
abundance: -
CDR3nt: TGTGCCAGCAGCCAAGATCTTCGGGGGATCGACACCGGGGAGCTGTTTTTT
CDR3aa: CASSQDLRGIDTGELFF

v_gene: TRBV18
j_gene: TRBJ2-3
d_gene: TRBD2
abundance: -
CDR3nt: TGTGCCAGCTCCCTCACGGTTACGACTAGCGGGGGGACAGATACGCAGTATTTT
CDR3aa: CASSLTVTTSGGTDTQYF

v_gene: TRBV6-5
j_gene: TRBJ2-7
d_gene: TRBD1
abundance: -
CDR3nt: TGTGCCAGCAGTACGCGGACAGGGGTTTACGAGCAGTACTTC
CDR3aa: CASSTRTGVYEQYF

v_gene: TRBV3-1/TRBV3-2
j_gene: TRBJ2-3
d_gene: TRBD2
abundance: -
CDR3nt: TGTGCCAGCAGACCTAGCGGGGGGAGCACAGATACGCAGTATTTT
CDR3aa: CASRPSGGSTDTQYF

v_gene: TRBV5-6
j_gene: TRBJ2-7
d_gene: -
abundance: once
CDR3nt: TGTGCCAGCAGCTTAGGACAGCAAAACCGCTACGAGCAGTACTTC
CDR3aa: CASSLGQQNRYEQYF

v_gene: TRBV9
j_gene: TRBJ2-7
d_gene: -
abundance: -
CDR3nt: TGTGCCAGCAGCGTAGAAGTCTACTCCTACGAGCAGTACTTC
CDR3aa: CASSVEVYSYEQYF

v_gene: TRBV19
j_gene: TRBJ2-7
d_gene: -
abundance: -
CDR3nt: TGTGCCAGTAGTACAACTACCCGGGTGAACGAGCAGTACTTC
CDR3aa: CASSTTTRVNEQYF

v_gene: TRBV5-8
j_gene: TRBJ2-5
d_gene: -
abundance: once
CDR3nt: TGTGCCAGCAGCTTTGGGGCAGGGGAAGAGACCCAGTACTTC
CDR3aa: CASSFGAGEETQYF

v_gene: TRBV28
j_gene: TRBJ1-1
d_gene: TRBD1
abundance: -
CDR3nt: TGTGCCAGCAGTTCCCAGGGACAGGGGGACACTGAAGCTTTCTTT
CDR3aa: CASSSQGQGDTEAFF

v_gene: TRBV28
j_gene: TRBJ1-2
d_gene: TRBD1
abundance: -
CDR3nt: TGTGCCAGCAGTCCCCCTGGAGGGGGCTTTTATGGCTACACCTTC
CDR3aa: CASSPPGGGFYGYTF

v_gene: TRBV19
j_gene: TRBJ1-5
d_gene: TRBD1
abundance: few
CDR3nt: TGTGCCAGTAGGGGACAGGGTGTGGGCAATCAGCCCCAGCATTTT
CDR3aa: CASRGQGVGNQPQHF

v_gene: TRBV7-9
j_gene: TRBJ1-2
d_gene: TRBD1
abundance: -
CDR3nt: TGTGCCAGCAGGCCGGCGGGACAGGGAAGGGTAGCCTATGGCTACACCTTC
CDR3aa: CASRPAGQGRVAYGYTF

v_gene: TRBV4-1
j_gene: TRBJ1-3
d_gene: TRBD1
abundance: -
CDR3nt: TGCGCCAGCAGCCAAGGACAGGGGGCTGGAAACACCATATATTTT
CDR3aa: CASSQGQGAGNTIYF

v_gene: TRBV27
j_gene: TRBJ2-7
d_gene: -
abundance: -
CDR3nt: TGTGCCAGCAGTTTTCAACAGACAGGAACCTACGAGCAGTACTTC
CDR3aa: CASSFQQTGTYEQYF

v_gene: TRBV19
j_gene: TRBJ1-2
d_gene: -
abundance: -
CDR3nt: TGTGCCAGTAGTACCCCGCCTGGGGCTTCTGGCTACACCTTC
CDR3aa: CASSTPPGASGYTF

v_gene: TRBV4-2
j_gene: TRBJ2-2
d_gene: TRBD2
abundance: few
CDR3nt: TGTGCCAGCAGCCAAGAATCCCTAGCGGGGGTCACCGGGGAGCTGTTTTTT
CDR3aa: CASSQESLAGVTGELFF

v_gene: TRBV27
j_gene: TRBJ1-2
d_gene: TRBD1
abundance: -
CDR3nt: TGTGCCAGCAGTTCCGCCCCAGGGGGAGCTGGCTACACCTTC
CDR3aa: CASSSAPGGAGYTF

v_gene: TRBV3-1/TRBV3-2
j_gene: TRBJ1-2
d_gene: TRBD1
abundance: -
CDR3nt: TGTGCCAGCAGCCAAGGTCTTCGCTCCGCAGGGGGCTTAGGGTTTGGCTACACCTTC
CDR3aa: CASSQGLRSAGGLGFGYTF

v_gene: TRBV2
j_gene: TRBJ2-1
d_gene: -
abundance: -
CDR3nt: TGTGCCAGCACCCAGGACTCCTCCGCCTACAATGAGCAGTTCTTC
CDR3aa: CASTQDSSAYNEQFF

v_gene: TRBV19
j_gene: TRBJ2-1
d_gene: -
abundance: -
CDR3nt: TGTGCCAGTATAAACTACAATGAGCAGTTCTTC
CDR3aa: CASINYNEQFF

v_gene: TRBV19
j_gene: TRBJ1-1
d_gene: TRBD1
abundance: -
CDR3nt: TGTGCCAGTAGTACGCGGACAGGGTCCACTGAAGCTTTCTTT
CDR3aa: CASSTRTGSTEAFF

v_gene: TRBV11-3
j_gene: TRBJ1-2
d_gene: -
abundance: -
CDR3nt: TGTGCCAGCAGCCTCCGGCGGGGAGACTATGGCTACACCTTC
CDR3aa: CASSLRRGDYGYTF

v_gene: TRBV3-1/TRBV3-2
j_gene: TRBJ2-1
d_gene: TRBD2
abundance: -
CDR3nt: TGTGCCAGCACCTCCGGACTAGCGGAAAACAATGAGCAGTTCTTC
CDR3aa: CASTSGLAENNEQFF

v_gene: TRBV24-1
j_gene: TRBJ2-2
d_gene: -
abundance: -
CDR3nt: TGTGCCACCAGTGATCGCAGGTCAGGAACCGGGGAGCTGTTTTTT
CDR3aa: CATSDRRSGTGELFF

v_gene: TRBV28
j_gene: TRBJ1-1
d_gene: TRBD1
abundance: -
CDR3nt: TGTGCCAGCAGTCCTTCAGGGGGCTTGGGCACTGAAGCTTTCTTT
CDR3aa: CASSPSGGLGTEAFF

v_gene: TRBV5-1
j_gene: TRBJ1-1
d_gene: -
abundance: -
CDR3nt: TGCGCCAGCAGAAGAAACAGGGATGCTGAAGCTTTCTTT
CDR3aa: CASRRNRDAEAFF

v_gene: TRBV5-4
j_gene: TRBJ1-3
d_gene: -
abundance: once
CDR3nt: TGTGCCAGCAGCTTGTCGGGGGGAGACACCATATATTTT
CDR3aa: CASSLSGGDTIYF

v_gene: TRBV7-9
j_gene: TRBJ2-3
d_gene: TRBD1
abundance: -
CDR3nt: TGTGCCAGCAGCGCAGACAGGGGACGCACAGATACGCAGTATTTT
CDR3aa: CASSADRGRTDTQYF

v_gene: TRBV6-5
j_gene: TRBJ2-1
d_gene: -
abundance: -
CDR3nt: TGTGCCAGCAGTAGGGACACAAGCTCCTACAATGAGCAGTTCTTC
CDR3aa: CASSRDTSSYNEQFF

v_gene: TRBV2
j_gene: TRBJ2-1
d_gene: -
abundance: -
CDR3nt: TGTGCCAGCAGTGAGGGGCGAGGTGAGCAGTTCTTC
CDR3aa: CASSEGRGEQFF

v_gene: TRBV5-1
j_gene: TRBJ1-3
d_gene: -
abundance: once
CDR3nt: TGCGCCAGCAGTGGGTCCAGGGCTGGAAACACCATATATTTT
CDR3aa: CASSGSRAGNTIYF

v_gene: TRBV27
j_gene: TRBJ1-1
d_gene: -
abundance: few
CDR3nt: TGTGCCAGCAGTCCCTCTCAGGGAGGCACTGAAGCTTTCTTT
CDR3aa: CASSPSQGGTEAFF

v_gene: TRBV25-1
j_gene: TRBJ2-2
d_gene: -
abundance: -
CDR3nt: TGTGCCAGCAGTTTCGACAACACGAACACCGGGGAGCTGTTTTTT
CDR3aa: CASSFDNTNTGELFF

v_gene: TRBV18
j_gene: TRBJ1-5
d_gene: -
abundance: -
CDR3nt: TGTGCCAGCTCACCGGGAGGTCTCAATCAGCCCCAGCATTTT
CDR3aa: CASSPGGLNQPQHF

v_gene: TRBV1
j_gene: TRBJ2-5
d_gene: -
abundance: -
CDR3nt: TGCACCAGCAGCCAAATATCGTCAGACAGGGGAAGGAGAGAGACCCAGTACTTC
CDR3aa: CTSSQISSDRGRRETQYF

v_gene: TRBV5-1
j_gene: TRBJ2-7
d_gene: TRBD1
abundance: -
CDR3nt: TGCGCCAGCAGCCTAGACAGGGTAATCTCCTACGAGCAGTACTTC
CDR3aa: CASSLDRVISYEQYF